A selection of T cell receptor beta chains follows, all from one sample in a study of regulatory T cells in long-lasting Graves disease. Each CDR3 protein is one row after TCRdb ran MiXCR on the multiplex PCR reads. The top ten hold roughly 18% of the sample, which has hundreds of thousands of distinct CDR3 sequences, about 15% seen once. These records were also assigned to another study, of T cells in Graves' hyperthyroidism and ophthalmopathy.

Sequenced material: peripheral blood mononuclear cells (PBMCs), taken at new diagnosis, from a patient treated with antithyroid drugs. These receptors all come from a woman under 40 with Graves disease. Both conserved end residues are part of each CDR3. The size of a clone is reported for some rows only, either as once, few or many, or as a class for expanded clones.

j_call: TRBJ2-7; clone_size: many; v_call: TRBV28; cdr3_aa: CASSFAQGPPYEQYF
j_call: TRBJ2-7; clone_size: many; v_call: TRBV20-1; cdr3_aa: CSASLGQGPYEQYF
j_call: TRBJ2-2; clone_size: few; v_call: TRBV27; cdr3_aa: CASRWLTGYTGELFF
j_call: TRBJ1-3; clone_size: few; v_call: TRBV10-3; cdr3_aa: CAISAKHLGNTIYF
j_call: TRBJ2-3; clone_size: many; v_call: TRBV7-2; cdr3_aa: CASTGGRGDTQYF
j_call: TRBJ2-7; clone_size: NA; v_call: TRBV27; cdr3_aa: CASRTGPPDPYEQYF
j_call: TRBJ2-5; clone_size: NA; v_call: TRBV15; cdr3_aa: CATSRSPLGSGSGETQYF
j_call: TRBJ2-7; clone_size: few; v_call: TRBV20-1; cdr3_aa: CSGTGVGISYEQYF
j_call: TRBJ2-3; clone_size: many; v_call: TRBV27; cdr3_aa: CASSYSSNTQYF
j_call: TRBJ1-4; clone_size: many; v_call: TRBV9; cdr3_aa: CASSRLDGQVEKLFF
j_call: TRBJ2-1; clone_size: many; v_call: TRBV6-5; cdr3_aa: CASSLSTESNEQFF
j_call: TRBJ1-2; clone_size: many; v_call: TRBV24-1; cdr3_aa: CATSDSTGGSGYGYTF
j_call: TRBJ2-1; clone_size: few; v_call: TRBV20-1; cdr3_aa: CSARSGSKAYNEQFF
j_call: TRBJ1-4; clone_size: few; v_call: TRBV28; cdr3_aa: CASTSGTGISEKLFF
j_call: TRBJ1-4; clone_size: many; v_call: TRBV2; cdr3_aa: CASSEGGKNEKLFF
j_call: TRBJ1-5; clone_size: many; v_call: TRBV12-3/TRBV12-4; cdr3_aa: CASKGDRGGMQPQHF
j_call: TRBJ2-7; clone_size: few; v_call: TRBV5-1; cdr3_aa: CASSQGLPAGEQYF
j_call: TRBJ2-3; clone_size: many; v_call: TRBV28; cdr3_aa: CASRPGLASDTQYF
j_call: TRBJ2-7; clone_size: many; v_call: TRBV7-2; cdr3_aa: CASSFALAGVGGSSYEQYF
j_call: TRBJ1-6; clone_size: NA; v_call: TRBV28; cdr3_aa: CASSLGRGTSPLHF
j_call: TRBJ1-6; clone_size: few; v_call: TRBV19; cdr3_aa: CASSYLREPRTPLHF
j_call: TRBJ2-1; clone_size: few; v_call: TRBV20-1; cdr3_aa: CSANGQGTSGSSYNEQFF
j_call: TRBJ1-5; clone_size: NA; v_call: TRBV27; cdr3_aa: CASSLSIGTQARQPQHF
j_call: TRBJ2-7; clone_size: many; v_call: TRBV6-2/TRBV6-3; cdr3_aa: CASREFQGHHYEQYF
j_call: TRBJ2-1; clone_size: many; v_call: TRBV27; cdr3_aa: CASSFSGGSSYNEQFF
j_call: TRBJ1-4; clone_size: NA; v_call: TRBV28; cdr3_aa: CASSLLGQGSEKLFF
j_call: TRBJ2-6; clone_size: many; v_call: TRBV28; cdr3_aa: CASRGGTVPGANVLTF
j_call: TRBJ2-7; clone_size: few; v_call: TRBV6-2/TRBV6-3; cdr3_aa: CASSYLGQTYEQYF
j_call: TRBJ2-1; clone_size: many; v_call: TRBV7-6; cdr3_aa: CASSPGAGVSEQFF
j_call: TRBJ1-6; clone_size: many; v_call: TRBV7-2; cdr3_aa: CASSLGGTGNSPLHF
j_call: TRBJ1-2; clone_size: NA; v_call: TRBV10-3; cdr3_aa: CAISEPDRNYGYTF
j_call: TRBJ1-2; clone_size: few; v_call: TRBV28; cdr3_aa: CASSLLGGLGYTF
j_call: TRBJ1-5; clone_size: few; v_call: TRBV20-1; cdr3_aa: CSASGGAPYSNQPQHF
j_call: TRBJ1-4; clone_size: many; v_call: TRBV28; cdr3_aa: CASIPSDSAGEKLFF
j_call: TRBJ2-1; clone_size: many; v_call: TRBV5-1; cdr3_aa: CASSAGAQPNEQFF
j_call: TRBJ1-2; clone_size: many; v_call: TRBV6-1; cdr3_aa: CASFPPAGDGYTF
j_call: TRBJ2-7; clone_size: few; v_call: TRBV30; cdr3_aa: CAWTAAGGLGEQYF
j_call: TRBJ2-3; clone_size: few; v_call: TRBV24-1; cdr3_aa: CATSDLWGGTDTQYF
j_call: TRBJ1-1; clone_size: many; v_call: TRBV5-1; cdr3_aa: CASSIQSNTEAFF
j_call: TRBJ2-7; clone_size: few; v_call: TRBV7-3; cdr3_aa: CASSLDTTVSPEQYF
j_call: TRBJ1-2; clone_size: many; v_call: TRBV28; cdr3_aa: CASGINYGYTF
j_call: TRBJ1-1; clone_size: many; v_call: TRBV20-1; cdr3_aa: CSARSDNTEAFF
j_call: TRBJ1-5; clone_size: NA; v_call: TRBV4-1; cdr3_aa: CASSRQGLDNQPQHF
j_call: TRBJ1-5; clone_size: NA; v_call: TRBV20-1; cdr3_aa: CSTQGPGYNQPQHF
j_call: TRBJ1-1; clone_size: few; v_call: TRBV5-1; cdr3_aa: CASSLDAGAYTEAFF
j_call: TRBJ1-4; clone_size: many; v_call: TRBV20-1; cdr3_aa: CSASAATNEKLFF
j_call: TRBJ1-2; clone_size: many; v_call: TRBV5-1; cdr3_aa: CASSLEGGNYGYTF
j_call: TRBJ2-1; clone_size: few; v_call: TRBV5-1; cdr3_aa: CASSYISLDEQFF